Detailed here is one T cell receptor beta chain. Its target is unknown. Here immunoSEQ multiplex PCR was the method, and the copy in TCRdb shows in-frame clones only, minus some. Of 100,000 to 150,000 clones in the sample, over 90% were seen once. The data stem from a study of T cell responses to AZD1222 COVID-19 vaccine. General study points: White British ancestry dominated among donors, who included more females, and clonal diversity was possibly underestimated. With dominance at 160-218 and 743-854, vaccine-associated CD4 TCRs spanned spike. An increase in Spike-specific TCR breadth and depth was observed after two AZD1222 doses. It was only a handful of AZD1222 recipients who were seropositive at baseline.

Germline-derived CDR1 and CDR2 are LGHDT and YNNKEL (reference sequence). This CDR3 has 14 residues. The germline V and J ends were trimmed by 4 bases and 8 bases, with 17 bases remaining between them. The chain joins TRBV3-1 (or the pseudogene TRBV3-2) to TRBJ1-2, with D perhaps matching TRBD1 (5 bases). Specimen: peripheral blood, collected on day 0 of AZD1222 vaccination. The source of this sequence is an adult in good health. The CDR3 here is CASSPMGGVQGYTF. The CDR3 DNA follows: TGTGCCAGCAGCCCCATGGGGGGGGTTCAGGGCTACACCTTC.